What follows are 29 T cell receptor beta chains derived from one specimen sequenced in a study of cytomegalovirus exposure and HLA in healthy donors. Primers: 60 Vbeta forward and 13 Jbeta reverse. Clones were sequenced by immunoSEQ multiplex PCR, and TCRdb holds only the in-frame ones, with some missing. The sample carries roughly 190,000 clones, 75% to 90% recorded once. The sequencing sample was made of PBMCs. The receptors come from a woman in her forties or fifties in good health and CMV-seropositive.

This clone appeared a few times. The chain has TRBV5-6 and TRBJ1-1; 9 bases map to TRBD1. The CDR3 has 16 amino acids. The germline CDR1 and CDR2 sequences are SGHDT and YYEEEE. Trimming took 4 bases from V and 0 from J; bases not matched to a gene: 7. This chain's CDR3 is CASSLGQGRMNTEAFF. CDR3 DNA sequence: TGTGCCAGCAGCCTAGGACAGGGGAGAATGAACACTGAAGCTTTCTTT.

The CDR3 region is CAWGGGAEAFF. The CDR3 region has the DNA TGTGCCTGGGGAGGGGGGGCTGAAGCTTTCTTT. The V gene is TRBV30, the J gene TRBJ1-1; D perhaps matches TRBD1 (6 bases). This CDR3 has 11 residues. Germline values: CDR1 GTSNPN, CDR2 SVGIG (reference sequence). Deletions cut 5 bases from V and 6 bases from J, with 10 bases between.

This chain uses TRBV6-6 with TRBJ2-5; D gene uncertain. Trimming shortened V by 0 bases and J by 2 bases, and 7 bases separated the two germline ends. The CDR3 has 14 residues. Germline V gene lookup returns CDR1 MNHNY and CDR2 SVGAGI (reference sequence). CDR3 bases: TGTGCCAGCAGTTACTCATCCTTTCAAGAGACCCAGTACTTC. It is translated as CASSYSSFQETQYF.

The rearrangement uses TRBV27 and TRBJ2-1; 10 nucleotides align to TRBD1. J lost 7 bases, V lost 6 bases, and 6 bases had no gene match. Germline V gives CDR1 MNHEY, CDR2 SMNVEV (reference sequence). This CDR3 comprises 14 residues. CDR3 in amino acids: CASSRDRGRNEQFF. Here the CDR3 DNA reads TGTGCCAGCAGCCGGGACAGGGGTCGGAATGAGCAGTTCTTC.

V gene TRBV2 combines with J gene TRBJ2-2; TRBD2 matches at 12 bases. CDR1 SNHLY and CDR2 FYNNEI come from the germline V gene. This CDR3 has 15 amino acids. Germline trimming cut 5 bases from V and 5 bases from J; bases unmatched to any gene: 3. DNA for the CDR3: TGTGCCAGCAGTTGGACTAGCGGGGTAACCGGGGAGCTGTTTTTT. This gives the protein CASSWTSGVTGELFF.

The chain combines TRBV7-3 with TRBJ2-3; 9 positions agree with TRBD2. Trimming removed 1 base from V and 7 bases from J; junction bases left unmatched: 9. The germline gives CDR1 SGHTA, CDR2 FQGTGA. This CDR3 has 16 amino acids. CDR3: CASSLKGAGGPHTQYF. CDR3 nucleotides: TGTGCCAGCAGCTTAAAGGGGGCGGGGGGGCCACATACGCAGTATTTT.

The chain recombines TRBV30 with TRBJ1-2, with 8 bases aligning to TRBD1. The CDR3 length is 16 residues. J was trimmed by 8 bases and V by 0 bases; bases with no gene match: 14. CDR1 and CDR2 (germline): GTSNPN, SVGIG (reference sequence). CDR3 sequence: CAWSVRGQGALRGYTF. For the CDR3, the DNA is TGTGCCTGGAGTGTACGGGGGCAGGGGGCACTGAGGGGCTACACCTTC.

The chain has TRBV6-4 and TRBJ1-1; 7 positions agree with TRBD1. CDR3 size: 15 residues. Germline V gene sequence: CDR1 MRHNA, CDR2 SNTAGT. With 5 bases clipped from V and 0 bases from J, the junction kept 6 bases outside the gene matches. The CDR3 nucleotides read TGTGCCAGCAGTAGACAGGGATATTTGAACACTGAAGCTTTCTTT. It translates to CASSRQGYLNTEAFF.

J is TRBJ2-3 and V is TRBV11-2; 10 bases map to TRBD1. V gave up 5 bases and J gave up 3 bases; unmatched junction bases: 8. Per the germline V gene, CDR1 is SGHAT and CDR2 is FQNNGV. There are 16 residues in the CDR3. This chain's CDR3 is CASSPRQGAFTDTQYF. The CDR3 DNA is TGTGCCAGCAGCCCTCGACAGGGGGCGTTTACAGATACGCAGTATTTT.

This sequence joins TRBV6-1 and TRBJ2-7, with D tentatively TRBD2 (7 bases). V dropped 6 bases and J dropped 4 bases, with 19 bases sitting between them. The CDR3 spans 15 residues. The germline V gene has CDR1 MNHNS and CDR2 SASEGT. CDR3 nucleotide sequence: TGTGCCAGCAGCAGGGGAACGGGGGGATTGTACGAGCAGTACTTC. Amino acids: CASSRGTGGLYEQYF.

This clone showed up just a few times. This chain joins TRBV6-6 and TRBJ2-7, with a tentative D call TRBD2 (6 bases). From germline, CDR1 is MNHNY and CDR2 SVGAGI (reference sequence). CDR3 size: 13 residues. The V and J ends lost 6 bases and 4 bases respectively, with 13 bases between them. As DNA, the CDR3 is TGTGCCAGCAGCTTTAGCGGTGATTACGAGCAGTACTTC. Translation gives CASSFSGDYEQYF.

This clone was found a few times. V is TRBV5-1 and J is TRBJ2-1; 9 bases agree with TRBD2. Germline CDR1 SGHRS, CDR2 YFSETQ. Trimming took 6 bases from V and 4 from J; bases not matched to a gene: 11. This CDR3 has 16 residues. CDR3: CASNPRAGGLYNEQFF. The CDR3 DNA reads TGCGCCAGCAACCCAAGGGCGGGGGGGCTATACAATGAGCAGTTCTTC.

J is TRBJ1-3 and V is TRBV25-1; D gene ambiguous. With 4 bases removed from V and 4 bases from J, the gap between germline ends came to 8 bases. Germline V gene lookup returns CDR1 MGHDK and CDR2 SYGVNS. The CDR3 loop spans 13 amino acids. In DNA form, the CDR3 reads TGTGCCAGCAGTGTCACTTTCGGAAACACCATATATTTT. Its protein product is CASSVTFGNTIYF.

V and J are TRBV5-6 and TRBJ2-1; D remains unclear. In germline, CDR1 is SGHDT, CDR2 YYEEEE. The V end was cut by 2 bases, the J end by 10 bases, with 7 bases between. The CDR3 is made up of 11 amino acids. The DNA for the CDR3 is TGTGCCAGCAGCTTCCTAGTGGAGCAGTTCTTC. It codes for CASSFLVEQFF.

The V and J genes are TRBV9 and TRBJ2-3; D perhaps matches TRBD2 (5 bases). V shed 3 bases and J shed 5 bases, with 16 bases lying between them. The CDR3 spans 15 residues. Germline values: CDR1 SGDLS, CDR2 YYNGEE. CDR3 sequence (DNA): TGTGCCAGCAGCGCCCTAGCCGGGGTCGGAGATACGCAGTATTTT. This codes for CASSALAGVGDTQYF.

The CDR3 spells CASRRTGEATWTEAFF. The DNA for the CDR3 is TGTGCCAGCAGACGGACAGGGGAGGCTACCTGGACTGAAGCTTTCTTT. The V gene is TRBV6-4, the J gene TRBJ1-1; 9 nucleotides agree with TRBD1. J gave up 5 bases and V 6 bases, and 13 bases lay outside the gene matches. The CDR3 is made up of 16 amino acids. Germline V gene sequence: CDR1 MRHNA, CDR2 SNTAGT.

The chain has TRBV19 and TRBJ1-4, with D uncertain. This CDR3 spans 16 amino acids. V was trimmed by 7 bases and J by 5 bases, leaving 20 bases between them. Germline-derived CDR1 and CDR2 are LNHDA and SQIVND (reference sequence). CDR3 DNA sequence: TGTGCCAGTACGTACAGCCCAACGATCTCCAATGAAAAACTGTTTTTT. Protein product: CASTYSPTISNEKLFF. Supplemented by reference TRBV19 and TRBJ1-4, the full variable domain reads DGGITQSPKYLFRKEGQNVTLSCEQNLNHDAMYWYRQDPGQGLRLIYYSQIVNDFQKGDIAEGYSVSREKKESFPLTVTSAQKNPTAFYLCASTYSPTISNEKLFFGSGTQLSVL.

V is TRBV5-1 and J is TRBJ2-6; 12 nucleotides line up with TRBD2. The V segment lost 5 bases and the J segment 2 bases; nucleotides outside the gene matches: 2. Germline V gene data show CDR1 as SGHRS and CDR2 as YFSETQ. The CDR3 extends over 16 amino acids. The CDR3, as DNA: TGCGCCAGCAGATCTAGCGGGGGGGCTGGGGCCAACGTCCTGACTTTC. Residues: CASRSSGGAGANVLTF.

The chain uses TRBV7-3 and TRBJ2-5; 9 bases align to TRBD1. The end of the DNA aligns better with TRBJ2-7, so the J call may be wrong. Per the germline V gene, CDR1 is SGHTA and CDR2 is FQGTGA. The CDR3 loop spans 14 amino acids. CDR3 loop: CASSPGQGYYEQYF. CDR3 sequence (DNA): TGTGCCAGCAGCCCGGGACAGGGCTACTACGAGCAGTACTTC.

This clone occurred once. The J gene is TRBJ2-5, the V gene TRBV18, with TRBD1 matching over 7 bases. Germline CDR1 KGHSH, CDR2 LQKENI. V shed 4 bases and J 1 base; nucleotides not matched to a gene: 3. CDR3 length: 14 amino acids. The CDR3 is CASSLTGPQETQYF. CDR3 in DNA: TGTGCCAGCTCACTGACAGGGCCCCAAGAGACCCAGTACTTC.

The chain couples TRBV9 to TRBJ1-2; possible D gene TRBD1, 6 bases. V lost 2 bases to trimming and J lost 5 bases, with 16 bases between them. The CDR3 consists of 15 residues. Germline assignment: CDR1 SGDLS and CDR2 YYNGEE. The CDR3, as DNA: TGTGCCAGCAGCGTTGGGTCGGCGGGGGCTTATGGCTACACCTTC. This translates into CASSVGSAGAYGYTF.

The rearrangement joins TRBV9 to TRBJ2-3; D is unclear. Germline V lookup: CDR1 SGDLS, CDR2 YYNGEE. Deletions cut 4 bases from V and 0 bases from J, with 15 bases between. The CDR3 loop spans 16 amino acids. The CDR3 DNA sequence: TGTGCCAGCAGCAAAGAGGCCGCCGCTAGCACAGATACGCAGTATTTT. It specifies CASSKEAAASTDTQYF.

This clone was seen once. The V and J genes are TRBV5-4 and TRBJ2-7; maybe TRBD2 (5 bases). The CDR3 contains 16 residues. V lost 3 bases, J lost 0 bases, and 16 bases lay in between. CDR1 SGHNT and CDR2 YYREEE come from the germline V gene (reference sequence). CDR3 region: CASSSGSLGSSYEQYF. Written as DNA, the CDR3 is TGTGCCAGCAGCTCTGGGAGCTTGGGGAGCTCCTACGAGCAGTACTTC.

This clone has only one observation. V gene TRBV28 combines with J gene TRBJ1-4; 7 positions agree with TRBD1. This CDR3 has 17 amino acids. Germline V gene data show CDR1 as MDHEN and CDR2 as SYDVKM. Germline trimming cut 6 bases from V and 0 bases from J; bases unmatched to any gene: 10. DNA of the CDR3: TGTGCCAGCAGCACACCGCGACAGGGTGCAACTAATGAAAAACTGTTTTTT. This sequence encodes CASSTPRQGATNEKLFF.

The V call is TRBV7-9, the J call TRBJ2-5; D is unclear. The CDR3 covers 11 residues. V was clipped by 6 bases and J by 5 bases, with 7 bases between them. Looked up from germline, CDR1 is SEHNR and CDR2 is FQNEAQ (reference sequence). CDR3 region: CASSHEETQYF. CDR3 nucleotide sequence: TGTGCCAGCAGTCACGAGGAGACCCAGTACTTC.

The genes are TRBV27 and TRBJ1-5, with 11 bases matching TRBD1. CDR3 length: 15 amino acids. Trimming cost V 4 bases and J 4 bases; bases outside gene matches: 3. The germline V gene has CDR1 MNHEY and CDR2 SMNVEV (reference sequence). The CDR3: CASSSGTGGNQPQHF. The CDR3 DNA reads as TGTGCCAGCAGTTCAGGGACAGGGGGGAATCAGCCCCAGCATTTT.

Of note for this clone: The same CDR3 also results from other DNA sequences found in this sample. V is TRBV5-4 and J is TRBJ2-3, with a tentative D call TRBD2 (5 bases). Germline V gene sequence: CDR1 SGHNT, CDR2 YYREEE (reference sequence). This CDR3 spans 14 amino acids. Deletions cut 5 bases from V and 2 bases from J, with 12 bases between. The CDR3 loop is CASSRGGDTDTQYF. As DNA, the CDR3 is TGTGCCAGCAGTAGAGGAGGAGACACAGATACGCAGTATTTT. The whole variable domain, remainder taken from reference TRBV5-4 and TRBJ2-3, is ETGVTQSPTHLIKTRGQQVTLRCSSQSGHNTVSWYQQALGQGPQFIFQYYREEENGRGNFPPRFSGLQFPNYSSELNVNALELDDSALYLCASSRGGDTDTQYFGPGTRLTVL.

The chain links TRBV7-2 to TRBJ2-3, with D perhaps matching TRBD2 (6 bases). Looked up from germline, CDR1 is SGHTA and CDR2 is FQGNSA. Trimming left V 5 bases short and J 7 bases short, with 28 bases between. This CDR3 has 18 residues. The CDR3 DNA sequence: TGTGCCAGCAGCCTAATCCCCCTGGGCGGGGCCAATCCGAATACGCAGTATTTT. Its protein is CASSLIPLGGANPNTQYF.

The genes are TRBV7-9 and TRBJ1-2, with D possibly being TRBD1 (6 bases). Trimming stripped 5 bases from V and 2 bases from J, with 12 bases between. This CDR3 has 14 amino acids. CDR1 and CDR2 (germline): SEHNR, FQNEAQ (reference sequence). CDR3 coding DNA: TGTGCCAGCAGCCCAGAACAGGGAAACTATGGCTACACCTTC. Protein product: CASSPEQGNYGYTF.